This T cell receptor (beta chain) was recovered during a study of T cell responses to AZD1222 COVID-19 vaccine. Study-level results: It was only after the peak T cell response that any repertoires were sampled. Close to half of all spike-specific TCRs reportedly target regions of the variants that are unmutated. Donors in the cohort were predominantly white British and more often female, and clonal diversity was possibly underestimated.

Clones were read by immunoSEQ multiplex PCR, and TCRdb kept only the in-frame ones, dropping some. The table lists 70,000 to 95,000 clones, 75% to 90% of them singletons. In its sample, this clone was seen once. Its antigen is currently unknown. Trimming cost V 5 bases and J 3 bases, with 14 bases left between them. Germline CDR1 reads MNHEY; CDR2 reads SVGAGI. The CDR3 runs 14 residues. Specimen: peripheral blood, collected 28 days after the second AZD1222 dose. V is TRBV6-5 and J is TRBJ2-7; D perhaps matches TRBD1 (6 bases). This sequence originates from an adult who received the AZD1222 COVID-19 vaccine. CDR3 residues: CASSHLGQDYEQYF. The DNA for the CDR3 is TGTGCCAGCAGTCATCTGGGACAAGACTACGAGCAGTACTTC.